This section outlines one T cell receptor (beta chain) sequence together with its context. The antigen remains undetermined. The sample belongs to a study of cytotoxic CD8 clonotypes in ibrutinib-treated CLL. Study-level information: Median treatment time before response sampling was approximately 11 months, range 6 to 36. Study-level points and caveats: Clonality was elevated at ibrutinib response and had returned toward baseline at progression. Clonality (at baseline) was higher than in age-matched healthy donors and tracked circulating CD8+ T-cell counts. Sustained-remission patients were sampled at one set of times and progressing patients at different ones.

Some clones are missing from TCRdb's copy, which holds only in-frame ones; the method was immunoSEQ multiplex PCR. This repertoire shows roughly 190,000 clones, about two thirds found once; its top ten account for over 10%. The V and J ends lost 1 base and 5 bases, in that order; junction bases with no gene match: 8. The CDR3 runs to 16 residues. Germline CDR1 SEHNR, CDR2 FQNEAQ (reference sequence). The material sequenced was PBMCs, taken after 24 months of ibrutinib treatment. This clonotype was obtained from a human donor with chronic lymphocytic leukemia. The chain couples TRBV7-9 to TRBJ2-1, with 7 bases matching TRBD2. As DNA, the CDR3 is TGTGCCAGCAGCTTAGGGCCAGCGGGATTGGACAATGAGCAGTTCTTC. It is translated as CASSLGPAGLDNEQFF. The complete variable domain, with remaining parts taken from reference TRBV7-9 and TRBJ2-1, reads DTGVSQNPRHKITKRGQNVTFRCDPISEHNRLYWYRQTLGQGPEFLTYFQNEAQLEKSRLLSDRFSAERPKGSFSTLEIQRTEQGDSAMYLCASSLGPAGLDNEQFFGPGTRLTVL.